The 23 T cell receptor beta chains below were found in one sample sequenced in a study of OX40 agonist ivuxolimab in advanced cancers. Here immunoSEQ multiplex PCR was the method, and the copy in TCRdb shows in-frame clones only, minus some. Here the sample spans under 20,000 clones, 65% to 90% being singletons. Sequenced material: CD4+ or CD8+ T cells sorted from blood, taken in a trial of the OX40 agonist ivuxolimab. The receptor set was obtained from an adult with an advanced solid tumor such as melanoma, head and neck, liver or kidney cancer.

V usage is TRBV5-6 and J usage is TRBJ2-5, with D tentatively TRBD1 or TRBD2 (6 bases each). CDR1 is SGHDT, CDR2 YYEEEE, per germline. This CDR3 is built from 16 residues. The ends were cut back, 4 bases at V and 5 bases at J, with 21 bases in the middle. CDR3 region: CASSRRGAAGQETQYF. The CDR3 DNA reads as TGTGCCAGCAGCCGGAGGGGGGCGGCAGGACAGGAGACCCAGTACTTC.

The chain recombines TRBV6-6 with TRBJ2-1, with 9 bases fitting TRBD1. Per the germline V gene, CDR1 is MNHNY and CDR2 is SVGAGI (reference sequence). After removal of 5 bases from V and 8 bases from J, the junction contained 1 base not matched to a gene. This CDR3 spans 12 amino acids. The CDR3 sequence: CASSGTGHEQFF. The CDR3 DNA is TGTGCCAGCAGTGGGACAGGGCATGAGCAGTTCTTC.

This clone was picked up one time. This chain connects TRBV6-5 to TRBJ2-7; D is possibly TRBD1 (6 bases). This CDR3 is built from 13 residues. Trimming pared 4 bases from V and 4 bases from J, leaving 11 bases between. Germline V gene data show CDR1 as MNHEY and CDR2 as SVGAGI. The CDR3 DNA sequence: TGTGCCAGCAGTTCGGACAGTTCATACGAGCAGTACTTC. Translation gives CASSSDSSYEQYF.

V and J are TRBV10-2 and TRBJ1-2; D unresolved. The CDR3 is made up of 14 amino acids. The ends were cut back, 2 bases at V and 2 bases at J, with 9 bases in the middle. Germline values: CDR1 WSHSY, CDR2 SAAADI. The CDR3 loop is CASSEGGRNYGYTF. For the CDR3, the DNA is TGCGCCAGCAGTGAGGGAGGGAGGAACTATGGCTACACCTTC.

The CDR3 DNA sequence: TGTGCCAGCAGTTACTCACCTCGAACGAATGAAAAACTGTTTTTT. It encodes CASSYSPRTNEKLFF. V gene TRBV6-6 combines with J gene TRBJ1-4; D remains unclear. Germline CDR1 reads MNHNY; CDR2 reads SVGAGI (reference sequence). The V and J ends lost 0 bases and 5 bases respectively, with 10 bases between them. The CDR3 covers 15 residues.

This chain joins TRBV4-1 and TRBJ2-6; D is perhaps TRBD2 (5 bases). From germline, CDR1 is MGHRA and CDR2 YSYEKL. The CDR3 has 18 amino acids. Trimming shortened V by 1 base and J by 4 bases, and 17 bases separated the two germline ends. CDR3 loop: CASSQVLSSLAGANVLTF. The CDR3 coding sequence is TGCGCCAGCAGCCAAGTCCTAAGCTCGCTAGCCGGGGCCAACGTCCTGACTTTC.

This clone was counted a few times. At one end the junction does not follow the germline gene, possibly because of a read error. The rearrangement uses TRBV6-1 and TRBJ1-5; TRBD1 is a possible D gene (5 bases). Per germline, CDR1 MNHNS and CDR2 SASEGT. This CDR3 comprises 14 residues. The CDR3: CASTPKGQGTPVDF. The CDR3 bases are TGTGCCAGCACCCCCAAGGGTCAGGGAACCCCAGTGGATTTT.

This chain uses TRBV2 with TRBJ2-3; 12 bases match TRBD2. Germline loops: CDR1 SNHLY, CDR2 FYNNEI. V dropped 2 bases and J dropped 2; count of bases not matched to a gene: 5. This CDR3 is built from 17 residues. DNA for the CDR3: TGTGCCAGCAGTGAACGAAGACTAGCGGGGGTCACAGATACGCAGTATTTT. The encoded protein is CASSERRLAGVTDTQYF.

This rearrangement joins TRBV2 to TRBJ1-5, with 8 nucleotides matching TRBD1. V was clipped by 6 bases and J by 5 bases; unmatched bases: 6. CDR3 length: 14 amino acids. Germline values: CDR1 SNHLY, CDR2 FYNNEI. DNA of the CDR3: TGTGCCAGCAGATGGTCGACAGGGGATCAGCCCCAGCATTTT. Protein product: CASRWSTGDQPQHF.

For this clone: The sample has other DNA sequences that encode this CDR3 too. The CDR3 protein is CASSPASGSLNEQYF. The DNA of the CDR3 is TGTGCCAGCAGTCCCGCTAGTGGGAGTCTCAACGAGCAGTACTTC. This rearrangement joins TRBV7-6 to TRBJ2-7; D might be TRBD2 (5 bases). Germline CDR1 is SGHVS and CDR2 is FNYEAQ. V gave up 6 bases and J gave up 5 bases, with 20 bases separating them. The CDR3 is made up of 15 amino acids.

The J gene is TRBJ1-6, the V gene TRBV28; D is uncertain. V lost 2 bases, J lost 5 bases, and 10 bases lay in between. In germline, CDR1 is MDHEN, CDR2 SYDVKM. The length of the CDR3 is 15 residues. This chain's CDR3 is CASSLPGPHNSPLHF. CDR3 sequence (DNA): TGTGCCAGCAGTTTACCCGGACCGCATAATTCACCCCTCCACTTT.

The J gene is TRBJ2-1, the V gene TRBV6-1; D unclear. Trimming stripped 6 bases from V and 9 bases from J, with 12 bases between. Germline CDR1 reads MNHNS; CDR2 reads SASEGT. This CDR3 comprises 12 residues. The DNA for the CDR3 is TGTGCCAGCAGCCTCCGTTTAGGTGAGCAGTTCTTC. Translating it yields CASSLRLGEQFF.

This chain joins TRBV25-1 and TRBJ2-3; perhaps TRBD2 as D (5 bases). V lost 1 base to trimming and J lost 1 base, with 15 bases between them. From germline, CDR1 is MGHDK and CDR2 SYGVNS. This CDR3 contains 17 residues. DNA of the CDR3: TGTGCCAGCAGTGAATTGGGTAGCGTTTATGGCACAGATACGCAGTATTTT. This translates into CASSELGSVYGTDTQYF.

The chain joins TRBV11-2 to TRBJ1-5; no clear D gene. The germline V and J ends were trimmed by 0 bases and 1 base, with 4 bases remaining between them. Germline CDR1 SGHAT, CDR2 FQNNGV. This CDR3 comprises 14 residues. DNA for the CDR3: TGTGCCAGCAGCTTAGACGGCAGCAATCAGCCCCAGCATTTT. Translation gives CASSLDGSNQPQHF.

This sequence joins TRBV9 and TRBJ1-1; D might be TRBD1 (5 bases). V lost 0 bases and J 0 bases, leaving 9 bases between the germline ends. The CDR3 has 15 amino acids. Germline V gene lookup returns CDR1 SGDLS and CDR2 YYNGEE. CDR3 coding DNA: TGTGCCAGCAGCGTAGAAGACAGACTGAACACTGAAGCTTTCTTT. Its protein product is CASSVEDRLNTEAFF.

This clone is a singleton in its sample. The CDR3 region has the DNA TGTGCCAGCAGTAGACCCATGAACACTGAAGCTTTCTTT. This sequence encodes CASSRPMNTEAFF. The chain uses TRBV6-6 and TRBJ1-1; D gene unclear. Germline values: CDR1 MNHNY, CDR2 SVGAGI (reference sequence). The CDR3 spans 13 residues. V was trimmed by 5 bases and J by 0 bases, leaving 7 bases between them.

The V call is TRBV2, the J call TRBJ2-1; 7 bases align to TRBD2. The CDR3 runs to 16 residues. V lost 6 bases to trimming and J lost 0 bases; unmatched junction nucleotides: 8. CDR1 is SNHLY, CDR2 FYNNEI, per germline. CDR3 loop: CASRRKSGNSYNEQFF. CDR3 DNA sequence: TGTGCCAGCAGAAGAAAGAGCGGGAACTCCTACAATGAGCAGTTCTTC.

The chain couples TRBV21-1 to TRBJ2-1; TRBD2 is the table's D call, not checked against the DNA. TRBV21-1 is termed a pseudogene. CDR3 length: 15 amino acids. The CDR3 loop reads CASSYRASGINEQFF. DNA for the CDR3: TGTGCCAGCAGCTATAGGGCTAGCGGGATCAATGAGCAGTTCTTC.

Written as DNA, the CDR3 is TGTGCCAGCCTGCGGACAATGGGCACTAATGAAAAACTGTTTTTT. It yields the protein CASLRTMGTNEKLFF. The chain couples TRBV28 to TRBJ1-4; a weak D match, TRBD1 (5 bases). The V end was cut by 8 bases, the J end by 2 bases, with 15 bases between. Germline V gene lookup returns CDR1 MDHEN and CDR2 SYDVKM. The CDR3 runs to 15 residues. Filled out from reference TRBV28 and TRBJ1-4, the complete variable domain reads DVKVTQSSRYLVKRTGEKVFLECVQDMDHENMFWYRQDPGLGLRLIYFSYDVKMKEKGDIPEGYSVSREKKERFSLILESASTNQTSMYLCASLRTMGTNEKLFFGSGTQLSVL.

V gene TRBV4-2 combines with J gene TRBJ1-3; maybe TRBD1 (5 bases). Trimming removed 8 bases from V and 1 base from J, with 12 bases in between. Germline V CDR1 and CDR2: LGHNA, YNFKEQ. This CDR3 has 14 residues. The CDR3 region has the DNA TGTGCCAGCGGAAACCAGGGATCTGGAAACACCATATATTTT. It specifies CASGNQGSGNTIYF.

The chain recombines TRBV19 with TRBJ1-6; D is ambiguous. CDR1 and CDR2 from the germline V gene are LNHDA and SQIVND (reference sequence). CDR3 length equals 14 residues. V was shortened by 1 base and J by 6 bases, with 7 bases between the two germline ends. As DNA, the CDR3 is TGTGCCAGTAGTATAGCCCAATCTAATTCACCCCTCCACTTT. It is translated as CASSIAQSNSPLHF.

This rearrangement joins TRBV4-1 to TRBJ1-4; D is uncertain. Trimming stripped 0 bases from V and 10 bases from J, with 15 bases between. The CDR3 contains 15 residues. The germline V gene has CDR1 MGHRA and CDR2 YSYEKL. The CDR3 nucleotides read TGCGCCAGCAGCCAAGATCGGACCGATCGGGGAAAACTGTTTTTT. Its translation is CASSQDRTDRGKLFF.

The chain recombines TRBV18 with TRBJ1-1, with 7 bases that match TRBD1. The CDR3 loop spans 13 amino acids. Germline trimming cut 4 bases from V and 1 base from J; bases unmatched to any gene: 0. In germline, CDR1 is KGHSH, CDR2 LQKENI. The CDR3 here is CASSRDRNTEAFF. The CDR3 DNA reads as TGTGCCAGCTCACGGGACAGGAACACTGAAGCTTTCTTT.